A selection of T cell receptor beta chains follows, all from one sample in a study of beta chain features in type 1 diabetes. The repertoire was sequenced with immunoSEQ multiplex PCR; TCRdb's copy has only in-frame clones and lacks some. The data contain 200,000 to 300,000 clones, roughly a tenth of them singletons. The sequencing input was naive CD4+ T cells from blood. The receptors were gathered from a man in his thirties or forties with type 1 diabetes. Both conserved end residues are part of each CDR3. Fields, in order: D gene, clone size, CDR3 length, J gene, V gene, CDR3 protein, CDR3 DNA. The D gene is left open where the match is weak. Where a row states a size, it is once, few, many or the class of an expanded clone; other rows omit it.

d_call: TRBD1; clone_size: NA; cdr3_length: 13; j_call: TRBJ1-4; v_call: TRBV5-1; cdr3_aa: CASSSGQDEKLFF; cdr3_nt: TGCGCCAGCAGCTCCGGACAGGATGAAAAACTGTTTTTT
d_call: TRBD1; clone_size: NA; cdr3_length: 14; j_call: TRBJ1-5; v_call: TRBV10-3; cdr3_aa: CAISERTGEGSQHF; cdr3_nt: TGTGCCATCAGTGAGAGGACAGGGGAGGGGTCCCAGCATTTT
d_call: NA; clone_size: NA; cdr3_length: 13; j_call: TRBJ1-2; v_call: TRBV2; cdr3_aa: CASSDSGDGGYTF; cdr3_nt: TGTGCCAGCAGTGATTCAGGGGATGGTGGCTACACCTTC
d_call: TRBD1; clone_size: NA; cdr3_length: 16; j_call: TRBJ1-2; v_call: TRBV18; cdr3_aa: CASSPVRGHSSYGYTF; cdr3_nt: TGTGCCAGCTCACCTGTCAGGGGGCACTCTTCCTATGGCTACACCTTC
d_call: NA; clone_size: NA; cdr3_length: 15; j_call: TRBJ2-6; v_call: TRBV19; cdr3_aa: CASRSRGSGANVLTF; cdr3_nt: TGTGCCAGTAGGAGCAGGGGATCAGGGGCCAACGTCCTGACTTTC
d_call: TRBD2; clone_size: NA; cdr3_length: 16; j_call: TRBJ2-6; v_call: TRBV5-4; cdr3_aa: CASSPGGSSGANVLTF; cdr3_nt: TGTGCCAGCAGCCCGGGGGGGAGCTCTGGGGCCAACGTCCTGACTTTC
d_call: NA; clone_size: few; cdr3_length: 13; j_call: TRBJ1-5; v_call: TRBV7-9; cdr3_aa: CASSFDYNQPQHF; cdr3_nt: TGTGCCAGCAGCTTTGACTACAATCAGCCCCAGCATTTT
d_call: NA; clone_size: NA; cdr3_length: 16; j_call: TRBJ2-2; v_call: TRBV7-9; cdr3_aa: CASSLFGGRNTGELFF; cdr3_nt: TGTGCCAGCAGCTTATTCGGGGGACGGAACACCGGGGAGCTGTTTTTT
d_call: NA; clone_size: NA; cdr3_length: 15; j_call: TRBJ1-5; v_call: TRBV19; cdr3_aa: CASSSSHSLNQPQHF; cdr3_nt: TGTGCCAGTAGTAGTTCCCACAGCCTCAATCAGCCCCAGCATTTT
d_call: NA; clone_size: few; cdr3_length: 13; j_call: TRBJ2-5; v_call: TRBV5-1; cdr3_aa: CASSVEIQGTQYF; cdr3_nt: TGCGCCAGCAGCGTGGAGATCCAGGGGACCCAGTACTTC
d_call: NA; clone_size: NA; cdr3_length: 14; j_call: TRBJ2-3; v_call: TRBV7-6; cdr3_aa: CASSGGLTTDTQYF; cdr3_nt: TGTGCCAGCAGCGGGGGACTGACTACAGATACGCAGTATTTT
d_call: NA; clone_size: few; cdr3_length: 15; j_call: TRBJ2-5; v_call: TRBV4-1; cdr3_aa: CASSQRGLSGNTQYF; cdr3_nt: TGCGCCAGCAGCCAAAGGGGGCTTAGCGGGAATACCCAGTACTTC
d_call: NA; clone_size: NA; cdr3_length: 15; j_call: TRBJ1-6; v_call: TRBV30; cdr3_aa: CAWSSASSYNSPLHF; cdr3_nt: TGTGCCTGGAGTTCGGCTAGCTCCTATAATTCACCCCTCCACTTT
d_call: TRBD1; clone_size: few; cdr3_length: 16; j_call: TRBJ2-3; v_call: TRBV7-9; cdr3_aa: CASSSGTGGGGDTQYF; cdr3_nt: TGTGCCAGCAGCTCCGGGACAGGGGGAGGCGGAGATACGCAGTATTTT
d_call: NA; clone_size: few; cdr3_length: 12; j_call: TRBJ2-7; v_call: TRBV2; cdr3_aa: CASVGLSYEQYF; cdr3_nt: TGTGCCAGCGTAGGACTCTCCTACGAGCAGTACTTC